This TCR beta chain was found in a study of shared clonotypes between healthy human individuals. Study conclusions and caveats: It was anticipated that sequencing depth would influence how many clonotypes donors shared. Sampling covered blood only; tissue repertoires likely differ.

The protocol was immunoSEQ multiplex PCR, while the TCRdb copy is restricted to in-frame clones and leaves out a portion. The sample records fewer than 500,000 clones, 60% to 80% being singletons. All donors were healthy HIV-negative adults lacking recent acute infections or vaccinations. Donors comprised only Caucasian adults living in Nashville, Tennessee. About this clone itself: Its antigen is unknown.

The sequence came from a woman between 35 and 50 years old in good health. Some clones in this sample may be carry-over from other donors' samples. The sample was PBMCs.

The CDR3 DNA reads as TGCGCCAGCAGCTTTATACTAGCGACGAACACCGGGGAGCTGTTTTTT. This codes for CASSFILATNTGELFF. This sequence joins TRBV5-1 and TRBJ2-2, with 7 bases identical to TRBD2. V lost 2 bases, J lost 0 bases, and 4 bases stayed unmatched. The CDR3 is 16 residues long. Per the germline V gene, CDR1 is SGHRS and CDR2 is YFSETQ.